These 6 T cell receptor beta chains were sequenced from one sample in a study of radiotherapy plus CTLA-4 blockade in lung cancer. Using immunoSEQ multiplex PCR, the repertoire was profiled, and TCRdb retains in-frame clones only, with some absent. Counted here are 86,000 or so clones, more than 60% occurring once; the ten biggest clones make up 3% to 4.5%. This material consisted of peripheral blood, taken from a patient treated with radiotherapy plus ipilimumab. These receptors were collected from a human donor with non-small cell lung cancer who had a partial response to radiotherapy plus ipilimumab. Some clones in this sample may be carry-over from other donors' samples.

In DNA, the CDR3 is TGTGCCAGCAGCTTATATGCCTCAGGGCTAGATTTCGATGAGCAGTTCTTC. This sequence encodes CASSLYASGLDFDEQFF. V is TRBV7-2 and J is TRBJ2-1; a possible D gene is TRBD1 (5 bases). The CDR3 loop spans 17 amino acids. CDR1 and CDR2 from the germline V gene are SGHTA and FQGNSA. V lost 2 bases and J 8 bases, leaving 22 bases between the germline ends.

This CDR3 reads CASQNGAGLAGSGELFF. CDR3 coding DNA: TGCGCCAGCCAAAATGGCGCGGGACTAGCGGGATCCGGGGAGCTGTTTTTT. The gene calls are TRBV5-1 and TRBJ2-2; TRBD2 agrees at 13 bases. Germline trimming cut 7 bases from V and 6 bases from J; bases unmatched to any gene: 12. This CDR3 is built from 17 residues. The germline gives CDR1 SGHRS, CDR2 YFSETQ. Combining the CDR3 with reference TRBV5-1 and TRBJ2-2 gives the whole variable domain KAGVTQTPRYLIKTRGQQVTLSCSPISGHRSVSWYQQTPGQGLQFLFEYFSETQRNKGNFPGRFSGRQFSNSRSEMNVSTLELGDSALYLCASQNGAGLAGSGELFFGEGSRLTVL.

The V gene is TRBV7-6, the J gene TRBJ2-2; TRBD1 matches 12 bases. CDR1 and CDR2 (germline): SGHVS, FNYEAQ. The junction had 7 bases not matched to a gene; V was cut back by 4 bases and J by 4 bases. CDR3 length: 17 amino acids. This chain's CDR3 is CASSSQPGQGATGELFF. CDR3 sequence (DNA): TGTGCCAGCAGCTCTCAGCCGGGACAGGGGGCCACCGGGGAGCTGTTTTTT.

The V gene is TRBV11-3, the J gene TRBJ1-2, with D perhaps TRBD1 (6 bases). CDR1 and CDR2 from the germline V gene are SGHNT and YENEEA. This CDR3 has 14 residues. V was shortened by 0 bases and J by 3 bases, with 8 bases between the two germline ends. The CDR3 region is CASSLEAGDYGYTF. CDR3 in DNA: TGTGCCAGCAGCTTAGAAGCAGGGGACTATGGCTACACCTTC.

The CDR3 sequence is CASSPSGRQETQYF. CDR3 DNA sequence: TGTGCCAGCTCCCCTAGCGGGCGACAAGAGACCCAGTACTTC. The rearrangement uses TRBV7-7 and TRBJ2-5, with 8 bases lining up with TRBD2. Per germline, CDR1 SSHAT and CDR2 FNYEAQ (reference sequence). V gave up 8 bases and J gave up 2 bases; unmatched junction bases: 7. The CDR3 sequence is 14 residues long.

The rearrangement joins TRBV5-1 to TRBJ2-2, with TRBD1 matching over 7 bases. The CDR3 is made up of 16 amino acids. After removal of 4 bases from V and 0 bases from J, the junction contained 6 bases not matched to a gene. Per the germline V gene, CDR1 is SGHRS and CDR2 is YFSETQ. The CDR3 DNA reads TGCGCCAGCAGCACCACAGACAGGGCGAACACCGGGGAGCTGTTTTTT. Protein sequence: CASSTTDRANTGELFF.